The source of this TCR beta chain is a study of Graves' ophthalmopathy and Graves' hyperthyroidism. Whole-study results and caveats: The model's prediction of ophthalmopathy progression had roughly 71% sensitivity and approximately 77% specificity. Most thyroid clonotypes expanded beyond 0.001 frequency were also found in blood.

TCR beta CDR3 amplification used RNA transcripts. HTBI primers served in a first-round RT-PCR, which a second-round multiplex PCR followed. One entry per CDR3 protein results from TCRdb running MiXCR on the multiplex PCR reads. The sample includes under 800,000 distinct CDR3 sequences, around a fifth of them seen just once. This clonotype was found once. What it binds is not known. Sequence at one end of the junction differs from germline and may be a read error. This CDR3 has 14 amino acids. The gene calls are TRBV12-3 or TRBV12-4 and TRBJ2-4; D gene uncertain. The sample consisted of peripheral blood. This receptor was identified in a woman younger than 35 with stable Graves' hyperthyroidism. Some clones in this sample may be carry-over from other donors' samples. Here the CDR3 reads CASSFREAKNIKYF. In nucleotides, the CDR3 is TGTGCCAGCAGTTTTAGGGAAGCCAAAAACATTAAGTACTTC.